This T cell receptor beta chain was sequenced during a study of chemoradiotherapy in HPV16-positive cancers. Study context: Candidate HPV-specific T-cell clones and common TCR motifs came from functional assays in a couple of HPV16-positive patients.

Study results and limitations: HPV-responsive T-cell expansion during chemoradiotherapy was linked to improved recurrence-free survival in HPV16-positive patients. Candidate HPV-specific clones and E7-related TCR motifs grew in tumor during treatment.

Samples were taken several times over chemoradiotherapy. The length of the CDR3 is 13 residues. Trimming pared 2 bases from V and 3 bases from J, leaving 2 bases between. CDR1 is MNHEY, CDR2 SMNVEV, per germline (reference sequence). About this clone: The antigen is undetermined.

Only in-frame clones appear in the TCRdb table, and some are missing; sequencing was by immunoSEQ multiplex PCR. Of 40,000 to 65,000 clones listed, over 85% were seen once; the top ten hold roughly 3%. The clonotype was recovered from a human donor with HPV-associated anogenital cancer. The chain recombines TRBV27 with TRBJ2-6; D gene ambiguous. The input for sequencing was blood, taken from a patient who underwent chemoradiotherapy. CDR3 DNA: TGTGCCAGCAGTTTACTTGGGGCCAACGTCCTGACTTTC. This sequence encodes CASSLLGANVLTF.